This TCR beta chain was captured in a study of shared clonotypes between healthy human individuals. Study-wide points: A limitation of the genetic and exposure-history diversity represented arose from few donors. An anticipated effect of sequencing depth on clonotype sharing among donors was recognized.

TCRdb's copy holds only in-frame clones and misses some; the assay was immunoSEQ multiplex PCR. The sample holds millions of clones; 95% are singletons and the top ten take 0.13%. Turning to this clone: Antigen unknown.

The CDR3 sequence is 16 residues long. CDR1 SEHNR and CDR2 FQNEAQ come from the germline V gene (reference sequence). J lost 0 bases, V lost 5 bases, and 4 bases had no gene match. Sequencing was done on a sample of naive CD4+ T cells sorted from blood. The subset denotes: CD45RA+ positively selected. The genes are TRBV7-9 and TRBJ1-3, with 10 bases aligning to TRBD1. The TCR was taken from a man between 18 and 29 years old in good health. This chain's CDR3 is CASSPGDRGSGNTIYF. CDR3 nucleotide sequence: TGTGCCAGCAGCCCCGGGGACAGGGGCTCTGGAAACACCATATATTTT.